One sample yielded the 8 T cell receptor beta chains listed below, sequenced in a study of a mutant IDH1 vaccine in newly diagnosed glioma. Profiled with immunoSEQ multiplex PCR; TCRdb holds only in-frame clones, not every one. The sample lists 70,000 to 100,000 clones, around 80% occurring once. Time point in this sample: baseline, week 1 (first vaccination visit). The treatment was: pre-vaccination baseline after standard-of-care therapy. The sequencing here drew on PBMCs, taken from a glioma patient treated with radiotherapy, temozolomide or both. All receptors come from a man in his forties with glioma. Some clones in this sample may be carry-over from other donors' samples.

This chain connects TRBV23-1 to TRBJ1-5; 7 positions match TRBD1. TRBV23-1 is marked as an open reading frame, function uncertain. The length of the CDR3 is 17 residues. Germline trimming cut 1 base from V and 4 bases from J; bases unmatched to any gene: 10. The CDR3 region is CASSQFGRGRKNQPQHF. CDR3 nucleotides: TGCGCCAGCAGTCAATTCGGTAGGGGGCGTAAAAATCAGCCCCAGCATTTT.

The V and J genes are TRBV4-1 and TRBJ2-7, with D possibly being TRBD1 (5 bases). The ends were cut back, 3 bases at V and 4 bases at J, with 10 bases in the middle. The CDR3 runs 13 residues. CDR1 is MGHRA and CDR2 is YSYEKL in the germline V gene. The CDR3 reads CASSQDDRYEQYF. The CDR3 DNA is TGCGCCAGCAGCCAGGATGACAGATACGAGCAGTACTTC.

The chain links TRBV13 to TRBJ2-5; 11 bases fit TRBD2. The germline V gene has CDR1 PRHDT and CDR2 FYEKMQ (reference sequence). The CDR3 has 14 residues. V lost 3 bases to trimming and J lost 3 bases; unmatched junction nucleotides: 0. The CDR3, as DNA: TGTGCCAGCAGCTTGGGACTAGCGGAAGAGACCCAGTACTTC. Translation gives CASSLGLAEETQYF.

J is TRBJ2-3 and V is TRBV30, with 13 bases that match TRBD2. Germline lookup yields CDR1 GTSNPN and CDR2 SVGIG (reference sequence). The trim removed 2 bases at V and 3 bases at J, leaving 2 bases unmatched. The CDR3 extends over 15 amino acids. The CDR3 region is CAWSLTSGGTDTQYF. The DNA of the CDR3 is TGTGCCTGGAGTTTGACTAGCGGGGGGACAGATACGCAGTATTTT.

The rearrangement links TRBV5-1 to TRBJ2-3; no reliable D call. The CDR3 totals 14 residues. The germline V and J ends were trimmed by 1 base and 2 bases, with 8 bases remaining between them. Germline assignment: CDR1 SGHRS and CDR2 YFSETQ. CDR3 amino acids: CASSLYRPTDTQYF. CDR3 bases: TGCGCCAGCAGCTTGTACCGCCCCACAGATACGCAGTATTTT. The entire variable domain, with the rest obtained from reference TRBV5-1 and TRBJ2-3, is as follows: KAGVTQTPRYLIKTRGQQVTLSCSPISGHRSVSWYQQTPGQGLQFLFEYFSETQRNKGNFPGRFSGRQFSNSRSEMNVSTLELGDSALYLCASSLYRPTDTQYFGPGTRLTVL.

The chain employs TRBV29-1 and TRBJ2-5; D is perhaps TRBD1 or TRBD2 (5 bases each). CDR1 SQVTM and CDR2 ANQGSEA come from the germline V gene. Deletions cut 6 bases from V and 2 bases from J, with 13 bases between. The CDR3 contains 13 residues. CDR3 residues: CSVGVGPQETQYF. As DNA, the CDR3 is TGCAGCGTGGGAGTGGGACCTCAAGAGACCCAGTACTTC. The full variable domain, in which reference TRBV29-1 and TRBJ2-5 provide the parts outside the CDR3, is SAVISQKPSRDICQRGTSLTIQCQVDSQVTMMFWYRQQPGQSLTLIATANQGSEATYESGFVIDKFPISRPNLTFSTLTVSNMSPEDSSIYLCSVGVGPQETQYFGPGTRLLVL.

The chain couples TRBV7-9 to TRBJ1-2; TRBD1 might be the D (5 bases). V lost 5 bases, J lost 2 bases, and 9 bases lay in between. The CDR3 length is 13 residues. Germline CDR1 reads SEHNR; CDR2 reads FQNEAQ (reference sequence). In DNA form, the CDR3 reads TGTGCCAGCAGCCCACAGGAAAACTATGGCTACACCTTC. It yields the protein CASSPQENYGYTF.

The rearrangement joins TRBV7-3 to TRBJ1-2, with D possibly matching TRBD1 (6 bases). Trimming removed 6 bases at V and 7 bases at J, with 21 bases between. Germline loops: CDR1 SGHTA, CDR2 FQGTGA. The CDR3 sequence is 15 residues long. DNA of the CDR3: TGTGCCAGCAGTAGGACTGGGGGGCCCTTTGGTGGCTACACCTTC. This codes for CASSRTGGPFGGYTF.